The clone carrying this TCR beta chain has at least ten counts. Its cognate antigen is unknown. TCRdb re-called the 5' RACE reads with MiXCR, one entry per CDR3 protein. In the table there are roughly 190,000 distinct CDR3 sequences, 13% of which are singletons. The source of the sample is a study of CD8 T cells in ankylosing spondylitis. Findings and caveats of the study: In synovial fluid and blood from reactive arthritis, some motif variants were previously reported. Disease-associated clones were CD8+ and fairly uncommon in peripheral blood. Apparently characteristic of ankylosing spondylitis blood was a TCR beta motif (eight highly homologous variants).

From germline, CDR1 is MNHEY and CDR2 SMNVEV (reference sequence). The V end was cut by 0 bases, the J end by 5 bases, with 1 base between. The CDR3 is 12 residues long. The sequencing sample was made of blood, either unsorted or a sorted T cell fraction (not recorded which). This chain uses TRBV27 with TRBJ1-4; D ambiguous. The TCR sequence derives from a male donor with ankylosing spondylitis or in good health (not recorded which). CDR3 in DNA: TGTGCCAGCAGTTTATCCAATGAAAAACTGTTTTTT. Its translation: CASSLSNEKLFF.